This T cell receptor (beta chain) was identified in a study of blood T cell repertoires in COVID-19. Germline V gene lookup returns CDR1 LNHNV and CDR2 YYDKDF (reference sequence). Trimming removed 3 bases from V and 5 bases from J; junction bases left unmatched: 8. This CDR3 comprises 16 residues. This clone was recorded only once. Original analysis: The authors estimated nucleated cell counts from reference gene primer amplification. Sequencing was performed with immunoSEQ multiplex PCR; in TCRdb, only in-frame clones are kept and a portion is missing. That table is the source of V, J and clone size, and D and trimming were worked out from the DNA. The table records 300,000 to 350,000 clones, about 90% of them present only once. The age range of participants was about 18 to 100 years, with residence in about two dozen US areas. Participants' reported clinical history set cohort assignment.

V is TRBV15 and J is TRBJ1-5, with TRBD1 identical over 9 bases. The TCR was taken from a young man who had recovered from COVID-19. Material: PBMCs or T cells enriched from blood (not recorded which). The CDR3 loop is CATSSRAGQGHQPQHF. The CDR3 DNA is TGTGCCACCAGCAGCCGGGCGGGACAGGGTCATCAGCCCCAGCATTTT. The variable domain in full, completed from reference TRBV15 and TRBJ1-5, reads DAMVIQNPRYQVTQFGKPVTLSCSQTLNHNVMYWYQQKSSQAPKLLFHYYDKDFNNEADTPDNFQSRRPNTSFCFLDIRSPGLGDTAMYLCATSSRAGQGHQPQHFGDGTRLSIL.